The 11 T cell receptor beta chains below all came from one sample that was sequenced in a study of blood T cell repertoires in COVID-19. Sequencing was performed with immunoSEQ multiplex PCR; in TCRdb, only in-frame clones are kept and a portion is missing. In the table there are over 70,000 clones, about four fifths of which are singletons. Input material: peripheral blood. The source of these receptors is a man in his 70s who had recovered from COVID-19.

The chain recombines TRBV12-3 or TRBV12-4 with TRBJ2-3; D is ambiguous. Trimming left V 7 bases short and J 0 bases short, with 2 bases between. The CDR3 covers 11 residues. For the CDR3, the DNA is TGTGCCAGCACTAGCACAGATACGCAGTATTTT. This sequence encodes CASTSTDTQYF.

This chain joins TRBV4-3 and TRBJ1-2; 11 bases map to TRBD1. Germline-derived CDR1 and CDR2 are LGHNA and YSLEER. The CDR3 loop spans 18 amino acids. The junction had 13 bases not matched to a gene; V was cut back by 0 bases and J by 7 bases. CDR3 sequence: CASSQEIGQGAFIFGYTF. The DNA of the CDR3 is TGCGCCAGCAGCCAAGAGATCGGACAGGGGGCTTTTATTTTTGGCTACACCTTC.

The CDR3 DNA is TGTGCCTGCCCCGTACAATTCAGGGAAAGGCAGTACTTC. Amino acid sequence: CACPVQFRERQYF. The chain joins TRBV30 to TRBJ2-7; D is possibly TRBD1 (5 bases). Germline CDR1 is GTSNPN and CDR2 is SVGIG (reference sequence). Trimming took off 6 bases at V and 9 bases at J, with 21 bases between the two ends. The CDR3 contains 13 residues.

V usage is TRBV5-4 and J usage is TRBJ2-5; TRBD2 is a possible D gene (6 bases). The germline CDR1 and CDR2 sequences are SGHNT and YYREEE (reference sequence). V lost 0 bases to trimming and J lost 4 bases, with 10 bases between them. The CDR3 length is 14 residues. The CDR3 DNA reads as TGTGCCAGCAGCTTGGCGGGAGCTGTAGAGACCCAGTACTTC. Its protein is CASSLAGAVETQYF.

CDR3 nucleotide sequence: TGTGCCAGCAGCCCCCTGGGGGGGCTCGGAAACACCATATATTTT. It yields the protein CASSPLGGLGNTIYF. J is TRBJ1-3 and V is TRBV7-2; possibly TRBD1 for D (6 bases). Germline V gene data show CDR1 as SGHTA and CDR2 as FQGNSA. This CDR3 is built from 15 residues. The V end lost 5 bases, the J end lost 4 bases, and 15 bases lay between the germline ends.

J is TRBJ2-1 and V is TRBV10-3; the match to TRBD2 covers 9 bases. This CDR3 region has 16 residues. V lost 2 bases to trimming and J lost 5 bases; unmatched junction nucleotides: 7. CDR1 ENHRY and CDR2 SYGVKD come from the germline V gene. CDR3 sequence reads: CAISEAGGTANNEQFF. The CDR3 DNA reads TGTGCCATCAGTGAGGCGGGGGGGACTGCAAACAATGAGCAGTTCTTC.

The chain recombines TRBV6-6 with TRBJ2-3; D not resolved. Between the trimmed V and J ends, which lost 5 bases and 2 bases, there was a span of 8 bases. The CDR3 covers 13 residues. Per germline, CDR1 MNHNY and CDR2 SVGAGI (reference sequence). CDR3 amino acids: CASSASVTDTQYF. The CDR3 DNA reads TGTGCCAGCAGTGCCTCAGTCACAGATACGCAGTATTTT.

The chain joins TRBV6-5 to TRBJ2-5; 8 nucleotides match TRBD2. J lost 7 bases, V lost 7 bases, and 5 bases had no gene match. Germline V gene sequence: CDR1 MNHEY, CDR2 SVGAGI. The CDR3 spans 12 residues. As DNA, the CDR3 is TGTGCCAGCACCCCCGCGGGGGGGACCCAGTACTTC. It codes for CASTPAGGTQYF.

The rearrangement links TRBV9 to TRBJ1-2; the match to TRBD1 covers 10 bases. The CDR3 has 16 amino acids. Germline trimming cut 4 bases from V and 5 bases from J; bases unmatched to any gene: 11. Per the germline V gene, CDR1 is SGDLS and CDR2 is YYNGEE. The CDR3 region has the DNA TGTGCCAGCAGCCCCCCCTCCGGGACAGGGGTTTATGGCTACACCTTC. Amino acid sequence: CASSPPSGTGVYGYTF.

This clone was picked up one time. This chain links TRBV7-9 with TRBJ1-5; D is perhaps TRBD1 (6 bases). The length of the CDR3 is 14 residues. V was shortened by 5 bases and J by 5 bases, with 13 bases between the two germline ends. Germline CDR1 and CDR2: SEHNR and FQNEAQ (reference sequence). The CDR3 nucleotides read TGTGCCAGCAGCCCGGGGACACCGGATCAGCCCCAGCATTTT. This gives the protein CASSPGTPDQPQHF.

The chain has TRBV6-2 or TRBV6-3 and TRBJ1-1; 8 bases are a match to TRBD1. The CDR3 length is 14 residues. The germline CDR1 and CDR2 sequences are MNHEY and SVGEGT. Losses at the gene ends were 6 bases for V and 0 bases for J; bases not matched to a gene: 3. The DNA for the CDR3 is TGTGCCAGCAGCAGACAGGGGATGAACACTGAAGCTTTCTTT. Encoded protein: CASSRQGMNTEAFF.